The next 16 T cell receptor beta chains were all read from a single sample in a study of OX40 agonist ivuxolimab in advanced cancers. Method: immunoSEQ multiplex PCR; TCRdb's copy keeps in-frame clones and lacks some. Among fewer than 85,000 clones listed, around four fifths were seen once. The specimen was CD4+ or CD8+ T cells sorted from blood, collected in a trial of the OX40 agonist ivuxolimab. The origin of the receptors is an adult with an advanced solid tumor such as melanoma, head and neck, liver or kidney cancer.

This chain joins TRBV4-1 and TRBJ2-1, with 12 bases matching TRBD2. Per germline, CDR1 MGHRA and CDR2 YSYEKL. CDR3 length equals 21 residues. The J segment lost 0 bases and the V segment lost 1 base, leaving 13 bases of the junction unmatched. The CDR3 loop reads CASSQVSLAGGGSSSYNEQFF. The CDR3 DNA is TGCGCCAGCAGCCAAGTTTCGCTAGCGGGGGGGGGTTCTAGCTCCTACAATGAGCAGTTCTTC.

The chain couples TRBV7-6 to TRBJ2-5; D is ambiguous. This CDR3 region has 11 residues. Germline CDR1 SGHVS, CDR2 FNYEAQ. V was pared by 3 bases and J by 6 bases, with 5 bases between. Here the CDR3 reads CASSFEKTQYF. The DNA of the CDR3 is TGTGCCAGCAGCTTCGAAAAGACCCAGTACTTC.

The CDR3 spells CASKLDGGGNQPQHF. In DNA, the CDR3 is TGTGCCAGCAAACTCGATGGGGGGGGAAATCAGCCCCAGCATTTT. The genes are TRBV2 and TRBJ1-5; a weak D match, TRBD1 (5 bases). There are 15 residues in the CDR3. Trimming left V 7 bases short and J 4 bases short, with 17 bases between. Germline V gene lookup returns CDR1 SNHLY and CDR2 FYNNEI.

This clone was found once. This chain joins TRBV5-4 and TRBJ1-2, with a tentative D call TRBD1 (5 bases). The V end was cut by 4 bases, the J end by 6 bases, with 19 bases between. Germline V gene lookup returns CDR1 SGHNT and CDR2 YYREEE (reference sequence). CDR3 length: 15 amino acids. The CDR3 region has the DNA TGTGCCAGCAGCACGATCTTACGGGACCTAAATGGCTACACCTTC. This gives the protein CASSTILRDLNGYTF.

This clone turned up a few times. The chain joins TRBV28 to TRBJ1-2; D call uncertain. The CDR3 has 8 amino acids. Deletions cut 11 bases from V and 8 bases from J, with 6 bases between. The V gene's germline CDR1 is MDHEN and CDR2 SYDVKM. This chain's CDR3 is CAAEGYTF. The DNA for the CDR3 is TGTGCCGCCGAAGGCTACACCTTC.

This clone was picked up one time. The chain employs TRBV19 and TRBJ1-5, with 8 positions matching TRBD1. The CDR3 is 15 amino acids. The ends lost 7 bases at V and 5 bases at J; junction bases unmatched: 10. Germline V CDR1 and CDR2: LNHDA, SQIVND (reference sequence). The CDR3 nucleotides read TGTGCCAGTACAAAACAGGGACAGGTCGATCAGCCCCAGCATTTT. This encodes CASTKQGQVDQPQHF.

The chain joins TRBV28 to TRBJ2-3; D possibly corresponds to TRBD2 (6 bases). The CDR3 spans 16 residues. Deletions cut 8 bases from V and 0 bases from J, with 18 bases between. CDR1 is MDHEN and CDR2 is SYDVKM in the germline V gene. This CDR3 reads CASRPGSSVSTDTQYF. As DNA, the CDR3 is TGTGCCAGCCGCCCCGGGAGCTCTGTGAGCACAGATACGCAGTATTTT.

V is TRBV28 and J is TRBJ2-5; 10 nucleotides match TRBD1. Germline loops: CDR1 MDHEN, CDR2 SYDVKM. The junction had 12 bases not matched to a gene; V was cut back by 6 bases and J by 5 bases. The CDR3 has 16 residues. In DNA form, the CDR3 reads TGTGCCAGCAGCGGTGAGGGGGACAGGGGAGGGGAGACCCAGTACTTC. This gives the protein CASSGEGDRGGETQYF.

The sample holds a few counts of this clone. V usage is TRBV28 and J usage is TRBJ2-3; D ambiguous. The CDR3 loop spans 12 amino acids. Trimming took 6 bases from V and 4 from J, leaving 8 bases between them. Germline CDR1 and CDR2: MDHEN and SYDVKM. CDR3 in DNA: TGTGCCAGCAGCTCCCCCTCAGATACGCAGTATTTT. Encoded protein: CASSSPSDTQYF.

The rearrangement joins TRBV27 to TRBJ2-2; TRBD2 is a possible D gene (6 bases). Per germline, CDR1 MNHEY and CDR2 SMNVEV (reference sequence). CDR3 length: 13 amino acids. Trimming stripped 8 bases from V and 6 bases from J, with 13 bases between. The CDR3 is CASRETGAGELFF. The DNA for the CDR3 is TGTGCCAGCCGGGAGACGGGTGCCGGGGAGCTGTTTTTT.

In DNA form, the CDR3 reads TGCGCCAGCACCCGAGGACGGAACACCGGGGAGCTGTTTTTT. Translation gives CASTRGRNTGELFF. The chain uses TRBV5-1 and TRBJ2-2; D gene uncertain. The germline V gene has CDR1 SGHRS and CDR2 YFSETQ. The CDR3 is 14 amino acids. Between the trimmed V and J ends, which lost 6 bases and 1 base, there was a span of 10 bases.

This chain joins TRBV7-3 and TRBJ2-1, with D possibly TRBD2 on 6 matching bases. V lost 5 bases, J lost 7 bases, and 18 bases lay in between. The CDR3 covers 15 residues. Germline loops: CDR1 SGHTA, CDR2 FQGTGA. Here the CDR3 reads CASSLIQGGLNEQFF. Written as DNA, the CDR3 is TGTGCCAGCAGCCTGATCCAGGGAGGATTGAATGAGCAGTTCTTC.

The genes are TRBV19 and TRBJ2-2; TRBD2 matches at 9 bases. V lost 7 bases, J lost 5 bases, and 11 bases stayed unmatched. Germline V lookup: CDR1 LNHDA, CDR2 SQIVND (reference sequence). The CDR3 is 16 residues long. The CDR3 protein is CASKSLAGLRTGELFF. The CDR3, as DNA: TGTGCCAGTAAAAGTCTAGCGGGGTTGAGGACCGGGGAGCTGTTTTTT.

The chain links TRBV18 to TRBJ2-3; D gene ambiguous. This CDR3 spans 16 amino acids. V lost 1 base and J lost 0, with 11 bases in between. Germline lookup yields CDR1 KGHSH and CDR2 LQKENI. This CDR3 reads CASSPRRATSTDTQYF. The CDR3 region has the DNA TGTGCCAGCTCACCACGACGAGCGACTAGCACAGATACGCAGTATTTT.

This clone was detected only once. Within the sample, other DNA sequences also encode this same CDR3. The chain combines TRBV7-9 with TRBJ1-1; D is ambiguous. This CDR3 is 14 amino acids long. Trimming shortened V by 3 bases and J by 0 bases, and 8 bases separated the two germline ends. Looked up from germline, CDR1 is SEHNR and CDR2 is FQNEAQ (reference sequence). The CDR3, as DNA: TGTGCCAGCAGCTTGTTGGGCCTGAACACTGAAGCTTTCTTT. Translating it yields CASSLLGLNTEAFF. The full variable domain, completed using reference TRBV7-9 and TRBJ1-1, is DTGVSQNPRHKITKRGQNVTFRCDPISEHNRLYWYRQTLGQGPEFLTYFQNEAQLEKSRLLSDRFSAERPKGSFSTLEIQRTEQGDSAMYLCASSLLGLNTEAFFGQGTRLTVV.

The chain couples TRBV5-4 to TRBJ2-5, with D unresolved. The DNA end is more similar to TRBJ2-7, so the J call may be wrong. Germline CDR1 and CDR2: SGHNT and YYREEE (reference sequence). The CDR3 loop spans 15 amino acids. The CDR3, as DNA: TGTGCCAGCAGCTTGGCGACCGGATCCATCTACGAGCAGTACTTC. Its protein product is CASSLATGSIYEQYF.